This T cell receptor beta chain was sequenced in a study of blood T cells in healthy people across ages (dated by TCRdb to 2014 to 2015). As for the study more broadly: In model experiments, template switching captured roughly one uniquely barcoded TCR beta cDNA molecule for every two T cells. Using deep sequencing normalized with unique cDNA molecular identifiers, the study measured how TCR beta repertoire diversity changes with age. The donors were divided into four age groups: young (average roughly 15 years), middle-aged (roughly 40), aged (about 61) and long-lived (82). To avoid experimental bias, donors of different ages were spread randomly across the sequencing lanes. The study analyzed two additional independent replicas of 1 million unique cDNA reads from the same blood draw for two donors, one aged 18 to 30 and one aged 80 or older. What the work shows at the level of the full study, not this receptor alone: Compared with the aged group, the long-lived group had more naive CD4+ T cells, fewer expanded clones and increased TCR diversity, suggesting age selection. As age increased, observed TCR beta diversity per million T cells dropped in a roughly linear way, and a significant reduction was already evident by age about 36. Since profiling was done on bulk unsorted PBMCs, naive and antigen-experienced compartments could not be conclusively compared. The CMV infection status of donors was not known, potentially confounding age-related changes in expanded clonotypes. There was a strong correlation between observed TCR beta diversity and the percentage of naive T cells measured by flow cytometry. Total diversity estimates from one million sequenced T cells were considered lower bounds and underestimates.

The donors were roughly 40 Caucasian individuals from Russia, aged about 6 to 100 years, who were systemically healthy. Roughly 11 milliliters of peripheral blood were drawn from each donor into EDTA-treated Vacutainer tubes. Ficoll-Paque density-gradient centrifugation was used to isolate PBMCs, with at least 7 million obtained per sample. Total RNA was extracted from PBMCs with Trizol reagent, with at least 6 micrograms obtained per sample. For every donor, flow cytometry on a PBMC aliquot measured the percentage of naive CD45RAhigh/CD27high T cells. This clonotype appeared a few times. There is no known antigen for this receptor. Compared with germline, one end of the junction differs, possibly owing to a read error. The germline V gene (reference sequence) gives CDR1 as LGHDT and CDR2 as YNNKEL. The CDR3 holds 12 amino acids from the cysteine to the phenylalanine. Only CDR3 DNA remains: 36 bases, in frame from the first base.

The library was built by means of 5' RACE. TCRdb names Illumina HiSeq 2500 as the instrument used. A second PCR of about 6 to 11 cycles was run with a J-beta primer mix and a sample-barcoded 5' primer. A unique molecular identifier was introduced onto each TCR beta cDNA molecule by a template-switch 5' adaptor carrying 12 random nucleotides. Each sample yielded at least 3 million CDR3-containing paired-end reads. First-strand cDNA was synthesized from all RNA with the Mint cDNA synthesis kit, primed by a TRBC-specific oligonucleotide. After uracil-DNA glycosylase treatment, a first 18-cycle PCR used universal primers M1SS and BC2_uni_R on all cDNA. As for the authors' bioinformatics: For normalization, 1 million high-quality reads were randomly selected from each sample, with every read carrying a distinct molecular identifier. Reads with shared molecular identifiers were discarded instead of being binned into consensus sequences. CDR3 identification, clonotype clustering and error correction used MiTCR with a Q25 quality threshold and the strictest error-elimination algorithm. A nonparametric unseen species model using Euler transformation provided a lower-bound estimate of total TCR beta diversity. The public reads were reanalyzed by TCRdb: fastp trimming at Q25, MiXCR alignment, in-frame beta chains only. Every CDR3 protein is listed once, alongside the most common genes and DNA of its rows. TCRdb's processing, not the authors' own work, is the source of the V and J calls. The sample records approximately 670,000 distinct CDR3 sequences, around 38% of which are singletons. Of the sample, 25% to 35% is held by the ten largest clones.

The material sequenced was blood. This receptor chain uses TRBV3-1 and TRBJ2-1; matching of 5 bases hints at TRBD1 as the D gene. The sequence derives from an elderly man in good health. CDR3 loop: CASSNQGNGQFF. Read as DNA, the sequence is TGTGCCAGCAGCAATCAGGGTAATGGGCAGTTCTTC.